The rows below give T cell receptor beta chains drawn from one sample of a study of OX40 agonist ivuxolimab in advanced cancers. Profiled with immunoSEQ multiplex PCR; TCRdb holds only in-frame clones, not every one. There are some 20,000 clones in the sample; over 70% occur only once, and 36% lies in the top ten. The sample was CD4+ or CD8+ T cells sorted from blood, taken in a trial of the OX40 agonist ivuxolimab. The receptors were gathered from an adult with an advanced solid tumor such as melanoma, head and neck, liver or kidney cancer. Both conserved end residues are part of each CDR3. A D gene is named only where the DNA matches it firmly. Clone size appears in some rows only: once, few, many, or a class for an expanded clone.

cdr3_aa: CASSYGTGLRAFF; cdr3_nt: TGTGCCAGCAGTTACGGGACAGGGCTGCGTGCTTTCTTT; j_call: TRBJ1-1; d_call: TRBD1; clone_size: .; v_call: TRBV27
cdr3_aa: CASSPSPGTGYNEQFF; cdr3_nt: TGTGCCAGCAGTCCTTCCCCCGGGACAGGTTACAATGAGCAGTTCTTC; j_call: TRBJ2-1; d_call: TRBD1; clone_size: .; v_call: TRBV7-9
cdr3_aa: CASSSRDYPTDTQYF; cdr3_nt: TGTGCCAGCAGCTCCCGGGACTACCCCACAGATACGCAGTATTTT; j_call: TRBJ2-3; d_call: TRBD2; clone_size: .; v_call: TRBV13
cdr3_aa: CASSLAPNQPQHF; cdr3_nt: TGTGCCAGCAGCTTGGCCCCCAATCAGCCCCAGCATTTT; j_call: TRBJ1-5; d_call: .; clone_size: .; v_call: TRBV5-6
cdr3_aa: CASSQDVRSGRVGEQYF; cdr3_nt: TGCGCCAGCAGCCAAGACGTTCGGAGTGGGAGGGTCGGGGAGCAGTACTTC; j_call: TRBJ2-7; d_call: TRBD2; clone_size: .; v_call: TRBV4-3
cdr3_aa: CASSDRQGGNNEQFF; cdr3_nt: TGCGCCAGCAGCGACCGGCAGGGGGGAAACAATGAGCAGTTCTTC; j_call: TRBJ2-1; d_call: .; clone_size: .; v_call: TRBV4-1
cdr3_aa: CATSIRREGPDTQYF; cdr3_nt: TGTGCCACCAGCATCCGGCGGGAGGGGCCAGATACGCAGTATTTT; j_call: TRBJ2-3; d_call: TRBD2; clone_size: few; v_call: TRBV15
cdr3_aa: CASRHSNQPQHF; cdr3_nt: TGTGCCAGTAGACATAGCAATCAGCCCCAGCATTTT; j_call: TRBJ1-5; d_call: .; clone_size: .; v_call: TRBV19
cdr3_aa: CASSLDQQGGTNYGYTF; cdr3_nt: TGCGCCAGCAGCTTGGACCAGCAAGGGGGCACTAACTATGGCTACACCTTC; j_call: TRBJ1-2; d_call: TRBD1; clone_size: .; v_call: TRBV5-1
cdr3_aa: CASSDITLASEQYF; cdr3_nt: TGTGCCAGCAGTGATATAACACTAGCGAGCGAGCAGTACTTC; j_call: TRBJ2-7; d_call: TRBD2; clone_size: medium-sized; v_call: TRBV25-1
cdr3_aa: CASSDTAMNTEAFF; cdr3_nt: TGTGCCAGCAGTGATACAGCCATGAACACTGAAGCTTTCTTT; j_call: TRBJ1-1; d_call: .; clone_size: few; v_call: TRBV6-4
cdr3_aa: CASSLGQGEYEQYF; cdr3_nt: TGTGCCAGCAGTTTGGGACAGGGGGAATACGAGCAGTACTTC; j_call: TRBJ2-7; d_call: TRBD1; clone_size: .; v_call: TRBV6-6
cdr3_aa: CASSQELAGENTGELFF; cdr3_nt: TGCGCCAGCAGCCAAGAACTAGCGGGGGAGAACACCGGGGAGCTGTTTTTT; j_call: TRBJ2-2; d_call: TRBD2; clone_size: .; v_call: TRBV4-3
cdr3_aa: CASSQDPRGSDSPLHF; cdr3_nt: TGCGCCAGCAGCCAAGATCCACGGGGCTCTGATTCACCCCTCCACTTT; j_call: TRBJ1-6; d_call: .; clone_size: .; v_call: TRBV4-1
cdr3_aa: CASSIVGGAVAGVGTQYF; cdr3_nt: TGTGCCAGTAGTATAGTAGGGGGGGCAGTAGCGGGAGTCGGAACCCAGTACTTC; j_call: TRBJ2-5; d_call: TRBD2; clone_size: .; v_call: TRBV19
cdr3_aa: CASSDGSGSYNEQFF; cdr3_nt: TGTGCCAGCAGTGACGGGAGCGGGAGCTACAATGAGCAGTTCTTC; j_call: TRBJ2-1; d_call: TRBD2; clone_size: .; v_call: TRBV6-4
cdr3_aa: CASSITAGGSYNEQFF; cdr3_nt: TGTGCCAGTAGTATAACGGCAGGGGGCTCCTACAATGAGCAGTTCTTC; j_call: TRBJ2-1; d_call: TRBD1; clone_size: .; v_call: TRBV19
cdr3_aa: CASSIPRGMNTEAFF; cdr3_nt: TGTGCCAGTAGTATCCCCAGGGGCATGAACACTGAAGCTTTCTTT; j_call: TRBJ1-1; d_call: .; clone_size: .; v_call: TRBV19
cdr3_aa: CASSWAGASYNEQFF; cdr3_nt: TGTGCCTCCTCCTGGGCGGGAGCATCCTACAATGAGCAGTTCTTC; j_call: TRBJ2-1; d_call: TRBD2; clone_size: .; v_call: TRBV5-5
cdr3_aa: CASSSWGRGNYGYTF; cdr3_nt: TGTGCCAGCAGCTCATGGGGCAGGGGAAACTATGGCTACACCTTC; j_call: TRBJ1-2; d_call: .; clone_size: .; v_call: TRBV7-9
cdr3_aa: CASSQETGYWTQYF; cdr3_nt: TGCGCCAGCAGCCAAGAGACGGGATATTGGACCCAGTACTTC; j_call: TRBJ2-5; d_call: .; clone_size: few; v_call: TRBV4-1
cdr3_aa: CASSPRTGESSYNEQFF; cdr3_nt: TGTGCCAGCAGCCCCAGGACAGGGGAGAGCTCCTACAATGAGCAGTTCTTC; j_call: TRBJ2-1; d_call: TRBD1; clone_size: few; v_call: TRBV7-9
cdr3_aa: CASSLAEGGVETQYF; cdr3_nt: TGCGCCAGCAGCTTGGCCGAGGGAGGGGTGGAGACCCAGTACTTC; j_call: TRBJ2-5; d_call: TRBD2; clone_size: .; v_call: TRBV5-1
cdr3_aa: CSALTDTQYF; cdr3_nt: TGCAGTGCCCTAACAGATACGCAGTATTTT; j_call: TRBJ2-3; d_call: .; clone_size: .; v_call: TRBV20-1
cdr3_aa: CASSSTGTSGRETQYF; cdr3_nt: TGTGCCAGCAGCTCCACCGGGACTAGCGGGAGGGAGACCCAGTACTTC; j_call: TRBJ2-5; d_call: TRBD2; clone_size: .; v_call: TRBV5-5
cdr3_aa: CASSSQAYGYTF; cdr3_nt: TGTGCCAGCAGCTCCCAAGCCTATGGCTACACCTTC; j_call: TRBJ1-2; d_call: .; clone_size: .; v_call: TRBV13
cdr3_aa: CASSPVNTIYF; cdr3_nt: TGTGCCAGCAGCCCGGTTAACACCATATATTTT; j_call: TRBJ1-3; d_call: .; clone_size: .; v_call: TRBV7-2
cdr3_aa: CASRLAGGPGELFF; cdr3_nt: TGTGCCAGCAGACTAGCGGGAGGGCCCGGGGAGCTGTTTTTT; j_call: TRBJ2-2; d_call: TRBD2; clone_size: medium-sized; v_call: TRBV27
cdr3_aa: CASSPRTSGSGGSYEQYF; cdr3_nt: TGTGCCAGCAGCCCCCGGACTAGCGGAAGCGGGGGCTCCTACGAGCAGTACTTC; j_call: TRBJ2-7; d_call: .; clone_size: .; v_call: TRBV21-1
cdr3_aa: CASSPQGEAYEQYF; cdr3_nt: TGTGCCAGCAGCCCGCAGGGGGAGGCTTACGAGCAGTACTTC; j_call: TRBJ2-7; d_call: .; clone_size: .; v_call: TRBV6-5
cdr3_aa: CASSGTSGGGTDTGELFF; cdr3_nt: TGTGCCAGCAGCGGTACTAGCGGGGGGGGCACGGACACCGGGGAGCTGTTTTTT; j_call: TRBJ2-2; d_call: TRBD2; clone_size: .; v_call: TRBV9
cdr3_aa: CASSVGEAANEKLFF; cdr3_nt: TGTGCCAGCAGTGTGGGTGAGGCGGCTAATGAAAAACTGTTTTTT; j_call: TRBJ1-4; d_call: .; clone_size: .; v_call: TRBV25-1
cdr3_aa: CAISESSGANTGELFF; cdr3_nt: TGTGCCATCAGTGAGTCCTCGGGGGCGAACACCGGGGAGCTGTTTTTT; j_call: TRBJ2-2; d_call: .; clone_size: .; v_call: TRBV10-3
cdr3_aa: CASSLTGRSSYNEQFF; cdr3_nt: TGTGCCAGCAGCTTAACGGGCCGGAGCTCCTACAATGAGCAGTTCTTC; j_call: TRBJ2-1; d_call: .; clone_size: once; v_call: TRBV7-3
cdr3_aa: CASSLDTIGETQYF; cdr3_nt: TGTGCCAGCAGCTTAGACACAATAGGGGAGACCCAGTACTTC; j_call: TRBJ2-5; d_call: .; clone_size: .; v_call: TRBV11-2
cdr3_aa: CASSPGIERYTDTQYF; cdr3_nt: TGTGCCAGCAGCCCGGGAATTGAGCGGTACACAGATACGCAGTATTTT; j_call: TRBJ2-3; d_call: .; clone_size: .; v_call: TRBV5-6
cdr3_aa: CASSGTGIGSYEQYF; cdr3_nt: TGTGCCAGCAGCGGAACAGGGATAGGATCCTACGAGCAGTACTTC; j_call: TRBJ2-7; d_call: .; clone_size: once; v_call: TRBV7-6
cdr3_aa: CASRGPSEQYF; cdr3_nt: TGTGCCAGCAGGGGGCCCTCCGAGCAGTACTTC; j_call: TRBJ2-7; d_call: .; clone_size: once; v_call: TRBV21-1
cdr3_aa: CASSPDYSSYNEQFF; cdr3_nt: TGTGCCAGCAGCCCCGACTACAGCTCCTACAATGAGCAGTTCTTC; j_call: TRBJ2-1; d_call: .; clone_size: .; v_call: TRBV5-6
cdr3_aa: CASSSPRDISYEQYF; cdr3_nt: TGTGCCAGCAGCTCCCCCCGGGACATATCCTACGAGCAGTACTTC; j_call: TRBJ2-7; d_call: .; clone_size: .; v_call: TRBV7-9
cdr3_aa: CASSWSGVNEQFF; cdr3_nt: TGTGCCAGCAGTTGGTCAGGGGTCAATGAGCAGTTCTTC; j_call: TRBJ2-1; d_call: .; clone_size: .; v_call: TRBV27
cdr3_aa: CASPRGRLTYNSPLHF; cdr3_nt: TGTGCCAGTCCTAGGGGTAGGCTGACCTATAATTCACCCCTCCACTTT; j_call: TRBJ1-6; d_call: .; clone_size: .; v_call: TRBV6-4
cdr3_aa: CASSGGELFF; cdr3_nt: TGTGCCAGCAGCGGAGGGGAGCTGTTTTTT; j_call: TRBJ2-2; d_call: .; clone_size: .; v_call: TRBV7-2
cdr3_aa: CASSLAPSGTDTQYF; cdr3_nt: TGCGCCAGCAGCTTGGCTCCTAGCGGCACAGATACGCAGTATTTT; j_call: TRBJ2-3; d_call: .; clone_size: .; v_call: TRBV5-1
cdr3_aa: CASTRPYQGKETQYF; cdr3_nt: TGTGCCAGCACCAGACCCTACCAGGGAAAAGAGACCCAGTACTTC; j_call: TRBJ2-5; d_call: .; clone_size: .; v_call: TRBV2
cdr3_aa: CASSLVVYEQYF; cdr3_nt: TGTGCCAGCAGCTTAGTGGTCTACGAGCAGTACTTC; j_call: TRBJ2-7; d_call: .; clone_size: .; v_call: TRBV11-2
cdr3_aa: CASSRGLADEGETQYF; cdr3_nt: TGCGCCAGCAGCCGGGGACTAGCGGACGAGGGAGAGACCCAGTACTTC; j_call: TRBJ2-5; d_call: TRBD2; clone_size: .; v_call: TRBV5-1
cdr3_aa: CARNSRTSETDTQYF; cdr3_nt: TGTGCCAGAAACTCCCGGACTAGCGAAACAGATACGCAGTATTTT; j_call: TRBJ2-3; d_call: TRBD2; clone_size: .; v_call: TRBV7-9
cdr3_aa: CASSLWTGLGNEKLFF; cdr3_nt: TGCGCCAGCAGCTTATGGACGGGCCTTGGCAATGAAAAACTGTTTTTT; j_call: TRBJ1-4; d_call: .; clone_size: .; v_call: TRBV5-1
cdr3_aa: CASKKGGDQPQHF; cdr3_nt: TGTGCCAGCAAAAAAGGGGGGGATCAGCCCCAGCATTTT; j_call: TRBJ1-5; d_call: .; clone_size: .; v_call: TRBV27
cdr3_aa: CASSIGQRNQPQHF; cdr3_nt: TGTGCCAGTAGTATAGGGCAACGCAATCAGCCCCAGCATTTT; j_call: TRBJ1-5; d_call: .; clone_size: .; v_call: TRBV19